This TCR beta chain was observed in a study of T cell responses to AZD1222 COVID-19 vaccine. The CDR3 spans 14 residues. The germline CDR1 and CDR2 sequences are SGHKS and YYEKEE (reference sequence). V dropped 2 bases and J dropped 2 bases, with 8 bases sitting between them. The count of this clone is one. Its antigen is currently unknown. Profiled with immunoSEQ multiplex PCR; TCRdb holds only in-frame clones, not every one. The sample holds about 210,000 clones, around 94% seen once. Study findings and constraints: Reports say nearly half of spike-specific TCRs go after unmutated variant regions. No day 14 peak samples; only post-peak repertoires were characterized. Spike was spanned by vaccine-associated CD4 TCRs, which were dominant at 160-218 and 743-854.

The J gene is TRBJ1-5, the V gene TRBV5-5, with D hard to call. The receptor's source is an adult who received the MenACWY meningococcal vaccine as a control. The sequences come from peripheral blood, collected 28 days after the second dose of the MenACWY control vaccine. This CDR3 reads CASSFNRGNQPQHF. CDR3 DNA: TGTGCCAGCAGCTTTAATAGGGGCAATCAGCCCCAGCATTTT.